This T cell receptor beta chain is from a study of shared clonotypes between healthy human individuals. Study-level points and caveats: The four-donor shared clonotypes exceeded non-shared clonotypes in generation probability, with non-shared ones scoring lower. Few donors restricted represented genetic and exposure-history diversity.

Only CD45RO-negative cells positively selected for CCR7 counted as naive CD8 cells, so terminally differentiated effector memory CD45RA+ cells were excluded. Measured with immunoSEQ multiplex PCR; TCRdb has only the in-frame clones, and not every one. The sample carries about 800,000 clones, about 96% recorded once. As regards this clone: Its target is unknown.

The germline V gene has CDR1 MNHEY and CDR2 SVGAGI. Trimming took off 2 bases at V and 4 bases at J, with 12 bases between the two ends. This CDR3 has 14 amino acids. Sample: naive CD8+ T cells sorted from blood. This chain uses TRBV6-5 with TRBJ2-7; D is uncertain. This TCR was recovered from a man between 25 and 39 years old in good health. CDR3 DNA sequence: TGTGCCAGCAGTTACGTGGTGGGGAAATACGAGCAGTACTTC. Protein sequence: CASSYVVGKYEQYF.